This TCR beta chain was identified in a study of T-cell memory formation after mild COVID-19. Comment on this clonotype: A junction end diverges from the germline sequence, so it may reflect a read error.

TCRdb re-called the 5' RACE reads through MiXCR, storing one row per CDR3 protein. The data contain about 600,000 distinct CDR3 sequences, less than 25% of them singletons. From germline, CDR1 is LGHNA and CDR2 YSLEER. The CDR3 totals 16 residues. V gene TRBV4-3 combines with J gene TRBJ2-1; TRBD1 aligns across 11 bases. The clonotype originates from an adult woman who had mild COVID-19 (a few samples of this study predate the infection). Cell type and time point are not known. The specimen was PBMCs or a T cell subset sorted from them (not recorded which). The CDR3 bases are TGCGCAAGCAGCCCCGCCTTCGGACAGGGGGCTAATGAGCAGTTCTTC. Its translation: CASSPAFGQGANEQFF.